The 19 T cell receptor beta chains below come from one sample, sequenced in a study of technical replicates of blood from a few donors. The method was immunoSEQ multiplex PCR; TCRdb's version includes in-frame clones alone and lacks a portion of them. Among about 79,000 clones listed, more than 85% were seen once. The sample comprised T cells isolated from PBMCs. The receptors stem from a human donor in good health. Some clones in this sample may be carry-over from other donors' samples.

In its sample, this clone was seen once. The V gene is TRBV4-1, the J gene TRBJ2-2; D is perhaps TRBD2 (6 bases). The CDR3 covers 14 residues. CDR1 is MGHRA, CDR2 YSYEKL, per germline. The V and J ends lost 3 bases and 7 bases respectively, with 12 bases between them. The CDR3: CASSHKRADGELFF. DNA of the CDR3: TGCGCCAGCAGCCACAAGCGGGCAGACGGGGAGCTGTTTTTT.

The chain recombines TRBV5-4 with TRBJ1-2; no clear D gene. Germline V gene lookup returns CDR1 SGHNT and CDR2 YYREEE (reference sequence). V was clipped by 0 bases and J by 0 bases, with 12 bases between them. There are 16 residues in the CDR3. In nucleotides, the CDR3 is TGTGCCAGCAGCTTGGCCAGGATGCCAGCTAACTATGGCTACACCTTC. This codes for CASSLARMPANYGYTF.

The CDR3 spells CAWSVSLGQGATEAFF. The CDR3 DNA reads as TGTGCCTGGAGTGTATCCCTGGGACAGGGGGCCACTGAAGCTTTCTTT. The rearrangement uses TRBV30 and TRBJ1-1; 12 bases are a match to TRBD1. Unmatched junction bases numbered 6, after V lost 0 bases and J lost 4 bases. Germline lookup yields CDR1 GTSNPN and CDR2 SVGIG (reference sequence). This CDR3 has 16 residues.

V usage is TRBV11-3 and J usage is TRBJ2-1, with D tentatively TRBD2 (6 bases). CDR1 and CDR2 from the germline V gene are SGHNT and YENEEA. CDR3 length equals 14 residues. The V end lost 5 bases, the J end lost 5 bases, and 13 bases lay between the germline ends. CDR3 sequence reads: CASSPGLMNNEQFF. The CDR3, as DNA: TGTGCCAGCAGCCCAGGACTAATGAACAATGAGCAGTTCTTC.

The chain uses TRBV7-2 and TRBJ2-1; 9 positions match TRBD1. Germline CDR1 and CDR2: SGHTA and FQGNSA. The V segment lost 5 bases and the J segment 4 bases; nucleotides outside the gene matches: 6. The CDR3 loop spans 15 amino acids. Written as DNA, the CDR3 is TGTGCCAGCAGCCTCGGGACAGGGCTTTACAATGAGCAGTTCTTC. Its translation: CASSLGTGLYNEQFF.

J is TRBJ2-5 and V is TRBV4-1; D may be TRBD1 or TRBD2 (6 bases each). The J call could be wrong; TRBJ2-7 is a better fit for the DNA end. Germline CDR1 reads MGHRA; CDR2 reads YSYEKL. The CDR3 length is 16 residues. The CDR3 protein is CASSQDSGGGSYEQYF. DNA for the CDR3: TGCGCCAGCAGCCAAGATTCCGGAGGGGGCTCCTACGAGCAGTACTTC.

This rearrangement joins TRBV28 to TRBJ2-5; D is possibly TRBD2 (6 bases). Germline CDR1 MDHEN, CDR2 SYDVKM. CDR3 length equals 15 residues. The V end was cut by 3 bases, the J end by 5 bases, with 16 bases between. CDR3 bases: TGTGCCAGCAGTTTTCGGGCGGGGTTATTCGAGACCCAGTACTTC. This encodes CASSFRAGLFETQYF.

The rearrangement uses TRBV29-1 and TRBJ1-1; D perhaps matches TRBD1 (6 bases). The germline CDR1 and CDR2 sequences are SQVTM and ANQGSEA. There are 14 residues in the CDR3. The germline V and J ends were trimmed by 7 bases and 3 bases, with 18 bases remaining between them. In DNA, the CDR3 is TGCAGCGACGTGGACAGCCTTGGGGACACTGAAGCTTTCTTT. Translating it yields CSDVDSLGDTEAFF.

The chain is built from TRBV29-1 and TRBJ2-5; TRBD2 is a possible D gene (5 bases). Trimming cost V 7 bases and J 5 bases, with 8 bases left between them. CDR1 and CDR2 from the germline V gene are SQVTM and ANQGSEA. The CDR3 totals 10 residues. This CDR3 reads CSAGSETQYF. The DNA for the CDR3 is TGCAGCGCTGGGAGTGAGACCCAGTACTTC.

The chain recombines TRBV2 with TRBJ2-1, with 10 bases fitting TRBD2. With V trimmed by 4 bases and J by 7 bases, 7 bases remained unmatched. This CDR3 is built from 15 residues. From germline, CDR1 is SNHLY and CDR2 FYNNEI. The CDR3 nucleotides are TGTGCCAGCAGTGTAGCAGCGGGAGGGAAGAATGAGCAGTTCTTC. Translation gives CASSVAAGGKNEQFF.

The chain couples TRBV4-3 to TRBJ2-2; D is unresolved. The V gene's germline CDR1 is LGHNA and CDR2 YSLEER. The CDR3 extends over 14 amino acids. V lost 5 bases and J lost 0, with 7 bases in between. CDR3 amino acids: CASSGPANTGELFF. In DNA form, the CDR3 reads TGCGCCAGCAGCGGGCCCGCGAACACCGGGGAGCTGTTTTTT.

V usage is TRBV6-4 and J usage is TRBJ1-2; D possibly corresponds to TRBD1 (6 bases). Germline V gene sequence: CDR1 MRHNA, CDR2 SNTAGT. V lost 7 bases, J lost 3 bases, and 6 bases lay in between. The CDR3 has 11 amino acids. The CDR3 spells CASKGDYGYTF. The CDR3 bases are TGTGCCAGCAAGGGGGACTATGGCTACACCTTC.

This clone was found a few times. The V and J genes are TRBV27 and TRBJ1-1; tentative D call: TRBD1 (6 bases). This CDR3 contains 13 residues. V was clipped by 5 bases and J by 3 bases, with 10 bases between them. Germline V lookup: CDR1 MNHEY, CDR2 SMNVEV (reference sequence). CDR3 loop: CASSPGQYTEAFF. CDR3 DNA sequence: TGTGCCAGCAGTCCCGGACAGTACACTGAAGCTTTCTTT.

The rearrangement joins TRBV5-4 to TRBJ2-1; 7 nucleotides line up with TRBD2. Trimming at V came to 7 bases and at J to 9 bases, leaving 13 bases not matched to a gene. CDR1 and CDR2 from the germline V gene are SGHNT and YYREEE (reference sequence). The CDR3 spans 14 residues. The CDR3 DNA is TGTGCCAGCGGAACGGGAGGTTCATACGGTGAGCAGTTCTTC. Its protein product is CASGTGGSYGEQFF.

The chain has TRBV5-4 and TRBJ2-7; 7 bases map to TRBD2. The CDR3 contains 15 residues. After removal of 3 bases from V and 2 bases from J, the junction contained 8 bases not matched to a gene. The V gene's germline CDR1 is SGHNT and CDR2 YYREEE (reference sequence). DNA of the CDR3: TGTGCCAGCAGCTCGGGGGGTGACTTGACCTACGAGCAGTACTTC. It codes for CASSSGGDLTYEQYF.

The chain joins TRBV7-3 to TRBJ2-7; TRBD2 might be the D (6 bases). V was shortened by 4 bases and J by 6 bases, with 16 bases between the two germline ends. The CDR3 spans 14 residues. Germline CDR1 and CDR2: SGHTA and FQGTGA. The CDR3 DNA sequence: TGTGCCAGCAGCTCCGAGACTAGAACGCTCGAGCAGTACTTC. Residues: CASSSETRTLEQYF.

The chain recombines TRBV11-2 with TRBJ2-6; perhaps TRBD1 as D (6 bases). The V end was cut by 5 bases, the J end by 1 base, with 15 bases between. Per the germline V gene, CDR1 is SGHAT and CDR2 is FQNNGV. The CDR3 is 17 residues long. The CDR3 DNA sequence: TGTGCCAGCAGCCAGAGTATTACAGGGTCTGGGGCCAACGTCCTGACTTTC. Protein product: CASSQSITGSGANVLTF.

This clone was recorded only once. The chain is built from TRBV5-1 and TRBJ2-1; D is perhaps TRBD2 (6 bases). CDR3 length: 16 residues. The germline V gene encodes CDR1 SGHRS and CDR2 YFSETQ. V lost 0 bases and J 8 bases, leaving 18 bases between the germline ends. In nucleotides, the CDR3 is TGCGCCAGCAGCTTGGGATCCAGGAGGGTTGGTCATGAGCAGTTCTTC. Translating it yields CASSLGSRRVGHEQFF.

V is TRBV5-5 and J is TRBJ2-1, with TRBD2 as a possible D gene (6 bases). This CDR3 spans 14 amino acids. Trimming took off 0 bases at V and 8 bases at J, with 12 bases between the two ends. Germline values: CDR1 SGHKS, CDR2 YYEKEE (reference sequence). The CDR3, as DNA: TGTGCCAGCAGCTTGGGACTAGTACTACATGAGCAGTTCTTC. This gives the protein CASSLGLVLHEQFF. Complete variable domain (other parts from reference TRBV5-5 and TRBJ2-1): DAGVTQSPTHLIKTRGQQVTLRCSPISGHKSVSWYQQVLGQGPQFIFQYYEKEERGRGNFPDRFSARQFPNYSSELNVNALLLGDSALYLCASSLGLVLHEQFFGPGTRLTVL.